Listed here are 31 T cell receptor beta chains from one sample, sequenced in a study of blood T cells in healthy people across ages. A second about 7 to 11 cycle PCR used barcoded and J-beta primers. TCRdb independently ran MiXCR on the 5' RACE reads; one entry per CDR3 protein. Among 750,000 to 850,000 distinct CDR3 sequences listed, roughly 25% were seen once. These data also formed part of another study, on T cells of mothers and their children.

The specimen was blood. These receptors were obtained from a boy between 10 and 17 years old in good health.

This clonotype has a handful of counts. The chain recombines TRBV7-9 with TRBJ2-5, with a weak D call TRBD1 (6 bases). The CDR3 has 14 residues. The V gene's germline CDR1 is SEHNR and CDR2 FQNEAQ (reference sequence). Trimming removed 1 base at V and 3 bases at J, with 9 bases between. The CDR3 region has the DNA TGTGCCAGCAGCTTAGGGAACAGGGAAGAGACCCAGTACTTC. Residues: CASSLGNREETQYF.

This clonotype was seen a few times. The chain recombines TRBV29-1 with TRBJ2-3; TRBD2 aligns across 7 bases. Per the germline V gene, CDR1 is SQVTM and CDR2 is ANQGSEA. With V trimmed by 8 bases and J by 2 bases, 13 bases remained unmatched. This CDR3 has 15 residues. This CDR3 reads CSSRGSGDPTDTQYF. The CDR3 DNA reads TGCAGCTCAAGGGGCAGCGGGGATCCCACAGATACGCAGTATTTT.

The J gene is TRBJ2-1, the V gene TRBV29-1; 9 nucleotides agree with TRBD2. The closer fit of TRBJ2-7 to the DNA end suggests the J call may be wrong. The CDR3 is 15 residues long. In germline, CDR1 is SQVTM, CDR2 ANQGSEA. The CDR3 loop is CSVEDQREEAYEQYF. The CDR3 DNA follows: TGCAGCGTTGAAGATCAGCGGGAGGAAGCCTACGAGCAGTACTTC.

This clonotype was detected only a few times. The V call is TRBV7-2, the J call TRBJ1-2; no definite D call. This CDR3 has 15 amino acids. Trimming shortened V by 3 bases and J by 4 bases, and 15 bases separated the two germline ends. Per the germline V gene, CDR1 is SGHTA and CDR2 is FQGNSA. As DNA, the CDR3 is TGTGCCAGCAGCTTGTTCTCCTGGGGAAGCTATGGCTACACCTTC. Its translation is CASSLFSWGSYGYTF. Full variable domain (missing parts from reference TRBV7-2 and TRBJ1-2): GAGVSQSPSNKVTEKGKDVELRCDPISGHTALYWYRQSLGQGLEFLIYFQGNSAPDKSGLPSDRFSAERTGGSVSTLTIQRTQQEDSAVYLCASSLFSWGSYGYTFGSGTRLTVV.

The gene calls are TRBV28 and TRBJ2-7; D is unresolved. The CDR3 runs to 15 residues. V shed 6 bases and J shed 0 bases, with 15 bases lying between them. In germline, CDR1 is MDHEN, CDR2 SYDVKM. CDR3 DNA sequence: TGTGCCAGCAGACGAGCTCCGGGCATCTCCTACGAGCAGTACTTC. Translated, it gives CASRRAPGISYEQYF.

This clonotype was detected a few times. The rearrangement uses TRBV2 and TRBJ2-5, with D unclear. With the DNA end fitting TRBJ2-7 better, the J assignment may be wrong. Germline V gives CDR1 SNHLY, CDR2 FYNNEI. The length of the CDR3 is 15 residues. The CDR3 loop reads CASSDLQGVSYEQYF. As DNA, the CDR3 is TGTGCCAGCAGTGACCTGCAAGGAGTGTCCTACGAGCAGTACTTC.

The rearrangement links TRBV9 to TRBJ2-3, with D unclear. The CDR3 is 15 residues long. CDR1 and CDR2 from the germline V gene are SGDLS and YYNGEE. V shed 4 bases and J shed 0 bases, with 12 bases lying between them. The CDR3 nucleotides read TGTGCCAGCAGCCTATGGGTCGCTAGCACAGATACGCAGTATTTT. This translates into CASSLWVASTDTQYF. Full variable domain (rest looked up from reference TRBV9 and TRBJ2-3): DSGVTQTPKHLITATGQRVTLRCSPRSGDLSVYWYQQSLDQGLQFLIQYYNGEERAKGNILERFSAQQFPDLHSELNLSSLELGDSALYFCASSLWVASTDTQYFGPGTRLTVL.

The J gene is TRBJ2-5, the V gene TRBV6-2 or TRBV6-3; D is tentatively TRBD1 or TRBD2 (5 bases each). The CDR3 runs to 14 residues. The ends were cut back, 6 bases at V and 5 bases at J, with 16 bases in the middle. Germline V lookup: CDR1 MNHEY, CDR2 SVGEGT. The CDR3 bases are TGTGCCAGCAGACCCCTTGGGGGAGTTGAGACCCAGTACTTC. Its translation: CASRPLGGVETQYF.

This clonotype has a handful of counts. The chain carries TRBV21-1 and TRBJ2-5. TRBV21-1 is shown as a pseudogene. This CDR3 is 15 amino acids long. The DNA of the CDR3 is TGTGCCAGCAGCAAAGCAATCGAGGAGCGAGAGACCCAGTACTTC. Protein sequence: CASSKAIEERETQYF.

The J gene is TRBJ1-1, the V gene TRBV7-3; perhaps TRBD1 as D (5 bases). CDR1 is SGHTA, CDR2 FQGTGA, per germline. V gave up 2 bases and J gave up 7 bases, with 20 bases separating them. This CDR3 has 16 residues. The DNA of the CDR3 is TGTGCCAGCAGCTTAGTAACCACCGGGACGGCATTTGAAGCTTTCTTT. This codes for CASSLVTTGTAFEAFF.

The chain couples TRBV27 to TRBJ1-1; the D is unclear. With 4 bases removed from V and 4 bases from J, the gap between germline ends came to 16 bases. CDR3 length equals 15 residues. The germline V gene has CDR1 MNHEY and CDR2 SMNVEV (reference sequence). The CDR3 nucleotides read TGTGCCAGCAGTTCGTGTGACACGGGGTCCACTGAAGCTTTCTTT. Amino acid sequence: CASSSCDTGSTEAFF.

This chain joins TRBV5-1 and TRBJ1-2; TRBD1 matches 10 bases. Germline V lookup: CDR1 SGHRS, CDR2 YFSETQ. This CDR3 is 15 amino acids long. The trim removed 5 bases at V and 3 bases at J, leaving 7 bases unmatched. The CDR3 DNA follows: TGCGCCAGCAGGTGGGGACAGGGGACGGACTATGGCTACACCTTC. It codes for CASRWGQGTDYGYTF.

The V and J genes are TRBV5-1 and TRBJ2-7, with D tentatively TRBD1 (5 bases). CDR3 length equals 13 residues. Per the germline V gene, CDR1 is SGHRS and CDR2 is YFSETQ. V was shortened by 0 bases and J by 2 bases, with 6 bases between the two germline ends. CDR3 sequence reads: CASSLETAYEQYF. As DNA, the CDR3 is TGCGCCAGCAGCTTGGAGACAGCCTACGAGCAGTACTTC. The full variable domain, its missing parts supplied by reference TRBV5-1 and TRBJ2-7, is KAGVTQTPRYLIKTRGQQVTLSCSPISGHRSVSWYQQTPGQGLQFLFEYFSETQRNKGNFPGRFSGRQFSNSRSEMNVSTLELGDSALYLCASSLETAYEQYFGPGTRLTVT.

This clonotype was found a few times. The rearrangement links TRBV18 to TRBJ2-5, with D unclear. Germline values: CDR1 KGHSH, CDR2 LQKENI. The CDR3 runs 15 residues. The V end was cut by 3 bases, the J end by 5 bases, with 16 bases between. CDR3 coding DNA: TGTGCCAGCTCACCTGGCGTGGGTGGTATGGAGACCCAGTACTTC. It encodes CASSPGVGGMETQYF.

The rearrangement joins TRBV29-1 to TRBJ1-2; possible D gene TRBD1, 5 bases. Trimming shortened V by 3 bases and J by 8 bases, and 16 bases separated the two germline ends. The CDR3 sequence is 13 residues long. The germline CDR1 and CDR2 sequences are SQVTM and ANQGSEA. CDR3 sequence (DNA): TGCAGCGTTGAGGCCCAGGGATCCAACGGCTACACCTTC. Residues: CSVEAQGSNGYTF.

The V call is TRBV20-1, the J call TRBJ2-3; D is unclear. The germline V gene has CDR1 DFQATT and CDR2 SNEGSKA (reference sequence). CDR3 length equals 13 residues. V was pared by 5 bases and J by 0 bases, with 9 bases between. The CDR3 DNA reads TGCAGTGCTCAGACATCTAGCACAGATACGCAGTATTTT. It codes for CSAQTSSTDTQYF.

This chain joins TRBV29-1 and TRBJ1-2, with unresolved D. The length of the CDR3 is 14 residues. Trimming removed 0 bases at V and 6 bases at J, with 14 bases between. Per germline, CDR1 SQVTM and CDR2 ANQGSEA. CDR3 DNA: TGCAGCGTTGAAGATACGTTAGATCGGGATGGCTACACCTTC. Encoded protein: CSVEDTLDRDGYTF.

This clonotype has a handful of counts. The chain is built from TRBV7-3 and TRBJ2-5; TRBD1 might be the D (5 bases). The better agreement between TRBJ2-7 and the DNA end casts doubt on the J call. Germline V gene data show CDR1 as SGHTA and CDR2 as FQGTGA. CDR3 length: 15 amino acids. CDR3 protein: CASSLNPGRSYEQYF. DNA for the CDR3: TGTGCCAGCAGCTTAAACCCAGGGCGGTCCTACGAGCAGTACTTC.

This clonotype was counted at least ten times. The CDR3 DNA is TGTGCCAGCAGCCTGGACGCCAGCAATCAGCCCCAGCATTTT. This codes for CASSLDASNQPQHF. V gene TRBV9 combines with J gene TRBJ1-5; D unclear. Between the trimmed V and J ends, which lost 4 bases and 1 base, there was a span of 9 bases. The germline CDR1 and CDR2 sequences are SGDLS and YYNGEE. The CDR3 is 14 residues long.

The table lists this clonotype with many counts. The V call is TRBV28, the J call TRBJ1-4; 8 nucleotides line up with TRBD1. Trimming cost V 3 bases and J 4 bases; bases outside gene matches: 7. Germline CDR1 MDHEN, CDR2 SYDVKM. The CDR3 loop spans 16 amino acids. The CDR3 loop reads CASSLGRDRGNEKLFF. CDR3 nucleotides: TGTGCCAGCAGTTTGGGGCGCGACAGGGGTAATGAAAAACTGTTTTTT.

V gene TRBV20-1 combines with J gene TRBJ2-7, with D maybe TRBD1 (5 bases). This CDR3 is 14 amino acids long. V lost 6 bases and J 1 base, leaving 16 bases between the germline ends. Germline-derived CDR1 and CDR2 are DFQATT and SNEGSKA (reference sequence). CDR3 in DNA: TGCAGTGCGGATGAGCAAGGGGCGTCCTACGAGCAGTACTTC. Amino acid sequence: CSADEQGASYEQYF.

The gene calls are TRBV20-1 and TRBJ2-3, with a weak D call TRBD1 (5 bases). V lost 2 bases, J lost 4 bases, and 13 bases lay in between. The CDR3 length is 14 residues. Per the germline V gene, CDR1 is DFQATT and CDR2 is SNEGSKA (reference sequence). The CDR3 nucleotides are TGCAGTGCTAGATGGGGCGAGGTGTCAGATACGCAGTATTTT. Encoded protein: CSARWGEVSDTQYF.

This clonotype was seen a handful of times. The rearrangement joins TRBV12-3 or TRBV12-4 to TRBJ1-1; D is unclear. V dropped 5 bases and J dropped 2 bases, with 9 bases sitting between them. This CDR3 is built from 13 residues. CDR3 DNA: TGTGCCAGCAGTAGGGCGGATAACACTGAAGCTTTCTTT. It is translated as CASSRADNTEAFF.

The chain joins TRBV20-1 to TRBJ2-5, with D unclear. The J call may not be correct, given that the DNA end is closer to TRBJ2-1. This CDR3 has 13 amino acids. The germline CDR1 and CDR2 sequences are DFQATT and SNEGSKA (reference sequence). The CDR3: CSARRKTYNEQFF. CDR3 nucleotide sequence: TGCAGTGCTCGTAGGAAGACCTACAATGAGCAGTTCTTC.

V gene TRBV2 combines with J gene TRBJ2-1; D possibly uses TRBD1 or TRBD2 (5 bases each). Germline CDR1 reads SNHLY; CDR2 reads FYNNEI. This CDR3 has 14 residues. Trimming removed 9 bases from V and 4 bases from J, with 16 bases in between. The CDR3 here is CARSPGADYNEQFF. Here the CDR3 DNA reads TGTGCCAGATCTCCCGGGGCAGATTACAATGAGCAGTTCTTC.

This rearrangement joins TRBV3-1 to TRBJ2-5, with unresolved D. V dropped 1 base and J dropped 4 bases, with 19 bases sitting between them. This CDR3 spans 17 amino acids. Germline V gene data show CDR1 as LGHDT and CDR2 as YNNKEL (reference sequence). This CDR3 is CASSQVVRGVFGETQYF. As DNA, the CDR3 is TGTGCCAGCAGCCAAGTCGTGAGAGGTGTTTTCGGAGAGACCCAGTACTTC.

This clonotype was seen more than once but under ten times. The chain recombines TRBV20-1 with TRBJ2-3; TRBD2 matches at 10 bases. The CDR3 has 18 residues. The J segment lost 6 bases and the V segment lost 5 bases, leaving 20 bases of the junction unmatched. In germline, CDR1 is DFQATT, CDR2 SNEGSKA (reference sequence). Written as DNA, the CDR3 is TGCAGTGCTGACCCCATGGACCTAGCGGGAGTACCTGGGGATACGCAGTATTTT. Its protein product is CSADPMDLAGVPGDTQYF.

This clonotype has a handful of counts. The chain couples TRBV7-9 to TRBJ1-2; the D is unclear. This CDR3 is built from 12 residues. Trimming cost V 5 bases and J 3 bases, with 7 bases left between them. CDR1 and CDR2 from the germline V gene are SEHNR and FQNEAQ (reference sequence). CDR3 loop: CASSPDDYGYTF. DNA for the CDR3: TGTGCCAGCAGCCCCGACGACTATGGCTACACCTTC.

In this sample, this clonotype turned up a few times. The chain carries TRBV15 and TRBJ2-3; the D gene could be TRBD1 or TRBD2 (5 bases each). Germline V gene data show CDR1 as LNHNV and CDR2 as YYDKDF (reference sequence). Trimming removed 0 bases from V and 14 bases from J, with 15 bases in between. CDR3 length: 13 residues. The CDR3: CATSRDRDGGVYF. The CDR3 DNA reads TGTGCCACCAGCAGAGATAGGGACGGCGGTGTGTATTTT. Together with reference TRBV15 and TRBJ2-3, the CDR3 gives the full variable domain: DAMVIQNPRYQVTQFGKPVTLSCSQTLNHNVMYWYQQKSSQAPKLLFHYYDKDFNNEADTPDNFQSRRPNTSFCFLDIRSPGLGDTAMYLCATSRDRDGGVYFGPGTRLTVL.

The chain is built from TRBV4-1 and TRBJ2-3; D assignment may be TRBD1 or TRBD2 (5 bases each). Germline loops: CDR1 MGHRA, CDR2 YSYEKL. Trimming took 1 base from V and 3 from J, leaving 14 bases between them. CDR3 length: 16 amino acids. In DNA, the CDR3 is TGCGCCAGCAGCCAAGCAGATGAGGGACCGACAGATACGCAGTATTTT. Residues: CASSQADEGPTDTQYF.

The chain carries TRBV12-3 or TRBV12-4 and TRBJ1-1; D is undetermined. This CDR3 has 14 residues. The V gene lost 6 bases and the J gene lost 2 bases, with 13 bases spanning the gap. CDR3 in DNA: TGTGCCAGCAGACCCTCACTAAGCAACACTGAAGCTTTCTTT. Translation gives CASRPSLSNTEAFF.